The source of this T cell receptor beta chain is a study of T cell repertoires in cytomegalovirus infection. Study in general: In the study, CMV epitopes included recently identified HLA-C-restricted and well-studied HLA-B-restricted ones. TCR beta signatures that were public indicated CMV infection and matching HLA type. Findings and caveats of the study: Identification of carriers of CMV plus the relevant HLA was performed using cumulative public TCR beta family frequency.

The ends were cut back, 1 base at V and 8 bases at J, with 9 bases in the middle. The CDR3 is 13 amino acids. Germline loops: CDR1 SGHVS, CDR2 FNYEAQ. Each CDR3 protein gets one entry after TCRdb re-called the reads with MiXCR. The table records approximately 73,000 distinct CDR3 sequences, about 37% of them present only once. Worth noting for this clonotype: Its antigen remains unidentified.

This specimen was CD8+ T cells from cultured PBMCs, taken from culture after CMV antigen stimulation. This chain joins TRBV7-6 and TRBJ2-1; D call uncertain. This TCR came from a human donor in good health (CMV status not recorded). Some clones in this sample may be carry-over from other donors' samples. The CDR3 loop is CASSLDPGHEQFF. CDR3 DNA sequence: TGTGCCAGCAGCTTAGATCCCGGGCATGAGCAGTTCTTC.